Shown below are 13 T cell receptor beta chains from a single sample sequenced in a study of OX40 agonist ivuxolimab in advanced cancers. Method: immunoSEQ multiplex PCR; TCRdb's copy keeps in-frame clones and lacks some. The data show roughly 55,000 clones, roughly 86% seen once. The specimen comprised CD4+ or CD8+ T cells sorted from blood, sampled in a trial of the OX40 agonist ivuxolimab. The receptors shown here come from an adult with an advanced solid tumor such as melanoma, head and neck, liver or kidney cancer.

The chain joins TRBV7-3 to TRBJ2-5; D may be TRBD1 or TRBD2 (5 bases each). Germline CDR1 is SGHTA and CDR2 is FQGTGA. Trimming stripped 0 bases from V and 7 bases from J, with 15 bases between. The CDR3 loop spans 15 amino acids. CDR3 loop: CASSLTGTPRGTQYF. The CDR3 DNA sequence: TGTGCCAGCAGCTTAACAGGGACCCCAAGAGGGACCCAGTACTTC. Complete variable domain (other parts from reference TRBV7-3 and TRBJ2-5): GAGVSQTPSNKVTEKGKYVELRCDPISGHTALYWYRQSLGQGPEFLIYFQGTGAADDSGLPNDRFFAVRPEGSVSTLKIQRTERGDSAVYLCASSLTGTPRGTQYFGPGTRLLVL.

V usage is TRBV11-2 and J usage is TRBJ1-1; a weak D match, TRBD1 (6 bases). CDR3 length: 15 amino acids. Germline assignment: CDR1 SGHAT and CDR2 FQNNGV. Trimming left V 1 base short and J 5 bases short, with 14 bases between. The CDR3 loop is CASSLGAGAGTEAFF. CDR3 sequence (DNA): TGTGCCAGCAGCTTAGGAGCGGGGGCAGGAACTGAAGCTTTCTTT. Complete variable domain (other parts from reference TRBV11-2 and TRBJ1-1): EAGVAQSPRYKIIEKRQSVAFWCNPISGHATLYWYQQILGQGPKLLIQFQNNGVVDDSQLPKDRFSAERLKGVDSTLKIQPAKLEDSAVYLCASSLGAGAGTEAFFGQGTRLTVV.

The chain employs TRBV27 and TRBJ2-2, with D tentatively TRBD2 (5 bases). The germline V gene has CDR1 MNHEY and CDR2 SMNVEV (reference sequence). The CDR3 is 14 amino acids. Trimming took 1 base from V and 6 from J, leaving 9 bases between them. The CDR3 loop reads CASSLLGRPGELFF. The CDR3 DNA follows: TGTGCCAGCAGTTTATTGGGGAGACCCGGGGAGCTGTTTTTT.

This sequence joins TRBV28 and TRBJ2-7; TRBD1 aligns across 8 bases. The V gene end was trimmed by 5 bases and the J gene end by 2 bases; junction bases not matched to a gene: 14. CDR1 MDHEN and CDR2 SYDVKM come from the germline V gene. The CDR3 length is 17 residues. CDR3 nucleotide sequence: TGTGCCAGCAGTGCAACAACCCGGACAGGGATCACCTACGAGCAGTACTTC. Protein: CASSATTRTGITYEQYF.

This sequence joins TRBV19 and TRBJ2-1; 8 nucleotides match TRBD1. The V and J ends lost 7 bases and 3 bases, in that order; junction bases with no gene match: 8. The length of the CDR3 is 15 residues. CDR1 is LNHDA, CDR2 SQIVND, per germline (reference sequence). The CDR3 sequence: CASNPRTGLYNEQFF. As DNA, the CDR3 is TGTGCCAGTAATCCCCGGACAGGGCTCTACAATGAGCAGTTCTTC. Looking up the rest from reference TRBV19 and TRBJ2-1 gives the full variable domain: DGGITQSPKYLFRKEGQNVTLSCEQNLNHDAMYWYRQDPGQGLRLIYYSQIVNDFQKGDIAEGYSVSREKKESFPLTVTSAQKNPTAFYLCASNPRTGLYNEQFFGPGTRLTVL.

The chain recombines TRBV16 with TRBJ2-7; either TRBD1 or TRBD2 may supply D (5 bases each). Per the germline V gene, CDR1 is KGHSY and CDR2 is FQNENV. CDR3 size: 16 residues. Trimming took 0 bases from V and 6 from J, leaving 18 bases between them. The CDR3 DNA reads TGTGCCAGCAGCCAATCTGGAGAGGGGCCGCATTTCGAGCAGTACTTC. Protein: CASSQSGEGPHFEQYF.

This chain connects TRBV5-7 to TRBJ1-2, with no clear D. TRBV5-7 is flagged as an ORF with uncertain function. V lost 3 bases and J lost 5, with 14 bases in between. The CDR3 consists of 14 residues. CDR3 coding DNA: TGTGCCAGCAGCTCCGTCCCATTCCCTTATGGCTACACCTTC. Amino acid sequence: CASSSVPFPYGYTF.

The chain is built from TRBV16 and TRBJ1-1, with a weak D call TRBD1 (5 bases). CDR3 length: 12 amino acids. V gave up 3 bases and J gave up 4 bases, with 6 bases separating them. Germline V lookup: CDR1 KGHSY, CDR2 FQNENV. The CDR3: CASSHGGTEAFF. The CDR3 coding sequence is TGTGCCAGCAGCCATGGGGGCACTGAAGCTTTCTTT.

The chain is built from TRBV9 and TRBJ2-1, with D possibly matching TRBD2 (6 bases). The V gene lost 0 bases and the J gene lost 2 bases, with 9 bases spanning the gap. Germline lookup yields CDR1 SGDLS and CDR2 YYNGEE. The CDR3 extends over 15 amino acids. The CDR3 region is CASSVVGGTYNEQFF. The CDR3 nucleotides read TGTGCCAGCAGCGTAGTGGGGGGAACCTACAATGAGCAGTTCTTC.

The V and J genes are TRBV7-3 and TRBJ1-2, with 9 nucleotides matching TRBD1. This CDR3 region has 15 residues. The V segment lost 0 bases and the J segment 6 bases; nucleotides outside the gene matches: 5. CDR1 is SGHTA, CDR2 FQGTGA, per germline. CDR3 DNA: TGTGCCAGCAGCTTAACCCATCGACAGGGGGATGGCTACACCTTC. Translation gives CASSLTHRQGDGYTF.

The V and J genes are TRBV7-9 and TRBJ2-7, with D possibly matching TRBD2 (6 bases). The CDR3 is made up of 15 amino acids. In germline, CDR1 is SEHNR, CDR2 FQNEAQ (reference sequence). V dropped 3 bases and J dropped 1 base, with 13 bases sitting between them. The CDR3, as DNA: TGTGCCAGCAGCTTCTTGCCCGGGAGTTCCTACGAGCAGTACTTC. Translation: CASSFLPGSSYEQYF.

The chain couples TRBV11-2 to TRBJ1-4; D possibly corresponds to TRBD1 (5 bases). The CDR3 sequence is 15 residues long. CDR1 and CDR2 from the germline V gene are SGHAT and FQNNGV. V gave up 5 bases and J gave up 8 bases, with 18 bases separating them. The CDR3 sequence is CASSVGLGVGEKLFF. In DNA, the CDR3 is TGTGCCAGCAGCGTGGGGCTGGGGGTGGGAGAAAAACTGTTTTTT.

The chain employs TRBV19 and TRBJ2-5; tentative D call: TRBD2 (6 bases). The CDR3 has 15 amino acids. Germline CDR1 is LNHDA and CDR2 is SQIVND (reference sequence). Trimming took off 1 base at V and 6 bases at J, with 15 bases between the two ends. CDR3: CASSIVGETRQTQYF. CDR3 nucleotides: TGTGCCAGTAGTATAGTCGGCGAGACTAGGCAGACCCAGTACTTC.